The clone carrying this T cell receptor beta chain appeared a few times. Antigen: not known. These data are taken from a study of Ad26.COV2.S vaccination and SARS-CoV-2 variants. Points from the study as a whole: After vaccination, substantial breadth of spike-specific CD8+ and CD4+ responses was reported. Among vaccine recipients, spike-specific TCR breadth exceeded that of placebo recipients. Using TCR breadth and depth analyses may have led to underestimated total T cell responses.

This CDR3 contains 18 residues. V lost 6 bases and J lost 7; bases outside the gene matches: 23. Germline lookup yields CDR1 SEHNR and CDR2 FQNEAQ (reference sequence). Sequencing used immunoSEQ multiplex PCR; TCRdb keeps in-frame clones, though not all of them. The table includes roughly 100,000 clones, around three quarters detected once. This TCR was recovered from a human donor who had recovered from COVID-19. The sample in question was peripheral blood, obtained after recovery from COVID-19. The chain carries TRBV7-9 and TRBJ1-2; 7 bases match TRBD1. The CDR3 is CASRSPVLHRGKFIGYTF. CDR3 bases: TGTGCCAGCAGGAGCCCTGTCTTGCACAGGGGAAAGTTTATTGGCTACACCTTC.